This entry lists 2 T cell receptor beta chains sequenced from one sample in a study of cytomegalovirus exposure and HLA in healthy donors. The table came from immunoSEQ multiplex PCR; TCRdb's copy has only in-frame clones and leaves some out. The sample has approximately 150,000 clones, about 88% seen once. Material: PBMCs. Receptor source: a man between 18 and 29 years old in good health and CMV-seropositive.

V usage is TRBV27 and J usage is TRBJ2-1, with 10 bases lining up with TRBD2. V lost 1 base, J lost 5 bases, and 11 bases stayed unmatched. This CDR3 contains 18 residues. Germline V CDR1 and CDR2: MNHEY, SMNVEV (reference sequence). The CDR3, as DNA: TGTGCCAGCAGTTTATGGGACCTAGGACTAGCGGACAACAATGAGCAGTTCTTC. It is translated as CASSLWDLGLADNNEQFF.

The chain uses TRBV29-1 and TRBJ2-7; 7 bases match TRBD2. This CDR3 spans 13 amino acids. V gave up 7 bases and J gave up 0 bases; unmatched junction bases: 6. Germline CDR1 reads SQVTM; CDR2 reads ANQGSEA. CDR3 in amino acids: CSAVAGSSYEQYF. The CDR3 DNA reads TGCAGCGCCGTAGCGGGCAGCTCCTACGAGCAGTACTTC.